This passage covers 32 T cell receptor beta chains from one sample sequenced in a study of T cell repertoires in cytomegalovirus infection. A single record per CDR3 protein comes from TCRdb applying MiXCR to the reads. The sample consists of 600,000 to 800,000 distinct CDR3 sequences, roughly a quarter of them appearing once. The sample taken for sequencing was CD8+ T cells from PBMCs. These receptors all stem from a human donor in good health (CMV status not recorded). Some clones in this sample may be carry-over from other donors' samples.

V usage is TRBV6-1 and J usage is TRBJ1-5; D gene uncertain. The CDR3 is made up of 15 amino acids. V was cut by 8 bases and J by 7 bases, with 21 bases left in between. CDR1 is MNHNS and CDR2 is SASEGT in the germline V gene. The CDR3 is CASSEAPGTGQPQHF. As DNA, the CDR3 is TGTGCCAGCTCGGAGGCCCCGGGCACGGGGCAGCCCCAGCATTTT.

The table lists this clonotype with a few counts. V gene TRBV2 combines with J gene TRBJ1-3, with D uncertain. The length of the CDR3 is 11 residues. CDR1 and CDR2 from the germline V gene are SNHLY and FYNNEI. The V gene lost 6 bases and the J gene lost 6 bases, with 6 bases spanning the gap. CDR3 sequence reads: CASRGKNTIYF. The CDR3 nucleotides read TGTGCCAGCAGGGGTAAAAACACCATATATTTT.

The V gene is TRBV29-1, the J gene TRBJ2-1; D might be TRBD2 (6 bases). Trimming cost V 4 bases and J 7 bases, with 8 bases left between them. Germline values: CDR1 SQVTM, CDR2 ANQGSEA. This CDR3 has 11 amino acids. This CDR3 reads CSVAGGNEQFF. The CDR3 region has the DNA TGCAGCGTTGCAGGAGGGAATGAGCAGTTCTTC.

This clonotype has a count of ten or more. The chain carries TRBV6-2 or TRBV6-3 and TRBJ2-3, with TRBD2 identical over 9 bases. The CDR3 is made up of 15 amino acids. The germline CDR1 and CDR2 sequences are MNHEY and SVGEGT. The V segment lost 5 bases and the J segment 5 bases; nucleotides outside the gene matches: 8. The CDR3 is CASSAGLAFGDTQYF. CDR3 in DNA: TGTGCCAGCAGTGCGGGACTAGCATTCGGAGATACGCAGTATTTT.

The V and J genes are TRBV4-2 and TRBJ2-5; D gene ambiguous. V lost 0 bases, J lost 1 base, and 9 bases lay in between. CDR1 LGHNA and CDR2 YNFKEQ come from the germline V gene. This CDR3 is 15 amino acids long. CDR3 sequence reads: CASSQEEAPQETQYF. Here the CDR3 DNA reads TGTGCCAGCAGCCAAGAAGAGGCCCCCCAAGAGACCCAGTACTTC.

This clonotype was detected many times. The CDR3 protein is CASSPGGAYGYTF. The CDR3 DNA is TGTGCCAGCAGCCCAGGGGGGGCCTATGGCTACACCTTC. The rearrangement uses TRBV7-2 and TRBJ1-2; 7 bases are a match to TRBD1. Germline V gives CDR1 SGHTA, CDR2 FQGNSA. The length of the CDR3 is 13 residues. Losses at the gene ends were 5 bases for V and 4 bases for J; bases not matched to a gene: 4.

This clonotype was recorded many times. This chain joins TRBV12-3 or TRBV12-4 and TRBJ1-5; TRBD1 might be the D (5 bases). The V and J ends lost 4 bases and 0 bases respectively, with 10 bases between them. The CDR3 totals 15 residues. This CDR3 is CASSSSGNSNQPQHF. As DNA, the CDR3 is TGTGCCAGCAGTTCTTCAGGGAATAGCAATCAGCCCCAGCATTTT.

This clonotype was seen at least ten times. The chain employs TRBV7-2 and TRBJ1-3; possible D gene TRBD1, 5 bases. V lost 0 bases to trimming and J lost 0 bases, with 15 bases between them. CDR1 and CDR2 from the germline V gene are SGHTA and FQGNSA. The CDR3 loop spans 18 amino acids. This CDR3 reads CASSLAGPAITSGNTIYF. The CDR3 coding sequence is TGTGCCAGCAGCTTAGCGGGGCCGGCAATAACCTCTGGAAACACCATATATTTT.

V usage is TRBV2 and J usage is TRBJ2-7; 7 bases line up with TRBD1. This CDR3 has 14 residues. J gave up 3 bases and V 4 bases, and 6 bases lay outside the gene matches. CDR1 is SNHLY and CDR2 is FYNNEI in the germline V gene. The CDR3 coding sequence is TGTGCCAGCAGTGGAGGGGACAGCAACTACGAGCAGTACGTC. Amino acids: CASSGGDSNYEQYV.

The rearrangement uses TRBV27 and TRBJ2-2; D remains unclear. Per germline, CDR1 MNHEY and CDR2 SMNVEV (reference sequence). V was pared by 2 bases and J by 6 bases, with 7 bases between. CDR3 size: 13 residues. CDR3 bases: TGTGCCAGCAGTTTAAAAGCCCCCGGGGAGCTGTTTTTT. Translating it yields CASSLKAPGELFF.

V usage is TRBV2 and J usage is TRBJ2-3; D is undetermined. Trimming pared 2 bases from V and 7 bases from J, leaving 13 bases between. This CDR3 has 14 amino acids. Germline lookup yields CDR1 SNHLY and CDR2 FYNNEI. CDR3 bases: TGTGCCAGCAGTGAACTTACTACGGAGAATACGCAGTATTTT. It encodes CASSELTTENTQYF.

This clonotype has a handful of counts. The rearrangement uses TRBV4-2 and TRBJ1-5; possibly TRBD1 for D (6 bases). The CDR3 runs 14 residues. Trimming took 4 bases from V and 7 from J, leaving 14 bases between them. From germline, CDR1 is LGHNA and CDR2 YNFKEQ. CDR3 loop: CASSLNRVNQPQHF. In DNA form, the CDR3 reads TGTGCCAGCAGCCTTAACAGGGTCAACCAGCCCCAGCATTTT.

The CDR3 region is CASKWAVAGANVLTF. For the CDR3, the DNA is TGTGCCAGCAAATGGGCGGTGGCTGGGGCCAACGTCCTGACTTTC. V is TRBV6-5 and J is TRBJ2-6; unclear D gene. The CDR3 is 15 amino acids. The germline gives CDR1 MNHEY, CDR2 SVGAGI. V lost 7 bases and J lost 2, with 12 bases in between.

Only a few counts were recorded for this clonotype. The chain carries TRBV20-1 and TRBJ2-1; 13 bases agree with TRBD2. Germline assignment: CDR1 DFQATT and CDR2 SNEGSKA (reference sequence). With V trimmed by 0 bases and J by 4 bases, 3 bases remained unmatched. This CDR3 region has 16 residues. The CDR3 DNA sequence: TGCAGTGCTAGAGATCCGGGACTAGCGGGGTACAATGAGCAGTTCTTC. This gives the protein CSARDPGLAGYNEQFF.

The chain links TRBV9 to TRBJ2-1; 8 bases agree with TRBD1. The V gene's germline CDR1 is SGDLS and CDR2 YYNGEE. The CDR3 contains 19 residues. V shed 6 bases and J 2 bases; nucleotides not matched to a gene: 19. The CDR3 sequence: CASTGPRGQGHPPYNEQFF. The CDR3 bases are TGTGCCAGCACCGGGCCCAGAGGACAGGGTCATCCTCCCTACAATGAGCAGTTCTTC.

Here the CDR3 reads CASSESTREGLAAKNIQYF. The CDR3 DNA reads TGCGCCAGCAGTGAGTCGACTCGAGAAGGGCTAGCGGCCAAAAACATTCAGTACTTC. The V call is TRBV10-2, the J call TRBJ2-4, with D possibly TRBD2 on 6 matching bases. Trimming pared 0 bases from V and 1 base from J, leaving 19 bases between. CDR1 is WSHSY and CDR2 is SAAADI in the germline V gene. CDR3 length equals 19 residues.

About this clonotype: Possible read error: a much larger clone is one base away. This chain links TRBV7-6 with TRBJ2-5; either TRBD1 or TRBD2 may supply D (5 bases each). The V and J ends lost 5 bases and 5 bases respectively, with 9 bases between them. CDR1 and CDR2 from the germline V gene are SGHVS and FNYEAQ. CDR3 length equals 12 residues. CDR3: CASSIWGETQYF. CDR3 nucleotides: TGTGCCAGCAGCATTTGGGGGGAGACCCAGTACTTC.

This clonotype has just a few counts. V is TRBV2 and J is TRBJ2-7; 8 bases are a match to TRBD2. The V gene's germline CDR1 is SNHLY and CDR2 FYNNEI. The CDR3 has 14 residues. V shed 2 bases and J 3 bases; nucleotides not matched to a gene: 3. The CDR3 spells CASSEFLAGYEQYF. The CDR3 coding sequence is TGTGCCAGCAGTGAATTCCTAGCGGGCTACGAGCAGTACTTC.

The J gene is TRBJ1-4, the V gene TRBV25-1; the D is unclear. Trimming took 3 bases from V and 10 from J, leaving 9 bases between them. This CDR3 region has 12 residues. Germline CDR1 reads MGHDK; CDR2 reads SYGVNS. The CDR3 is CASSDTMGKLFF. CDR3 coding DNA: TGTGCCAGCAGTGACACAATGGGAAAACTGTTTTTT.

This clonotype showed up just a few times. The rearrangement uses TRBV28 and TRBJ1-2; 7 bases agree with TRBD1. With V trimmed by 5 bases and J by 4 bases, 10 bases remained unmatched. The CDR3 runs to 15 residues. The germline V gene has CDR1 MDHEN and CDR2 SYDVKM. Here the CDR3 DNA reads TGTGCCAGCAGTAGGGGGCGGGGGGTCTTCTATGGCTACACCTTC. Its protein is CASSRGRGVFYGYTF.

This clonotype appeared many times. V usage is TRBV6-2 or TRBV6-3 and J usage is TRBJ2-5, with D perhaps matching TRBD1 or TRBD2 (7 bases each). The CDR3 has 15 amino acids. V lost 7 bases to trimming and J lost 4 bases, with 19 bases between them. CDR1 MNHEY and CDR2 SVGEGT come from the germline V gene. Here the CDR3 DNA reads TGTGCCAGCAACCCAGGGGGACTACCCCCAGAGACCCAGTACTTC. This codes for CASNPGGLPPETQYF.

The chain uses TRBV7-9 and TRBJ2-7; a weak D match, TRBD2 (5 bases). CDR3 length equals 12 residues. The V and J ends lost 4 bases and 4 bases respectively, with 8 bases between them. The germline V gene has CDR1 SEHNR and CDR2 FQNEAQ (reference sequence). CDR3 residues: CASSSDLYEQYF. DNA for the CDR3: TGTGCCAGCAGCTCGGACTTATACGAGCAGTACTTC. The full variable domain, its missing parts supplied by reference TRBV7-9 and TRBJ2-7, is DTGVSQNPRHKITKRGQNVTFRCDPISEHNRLYWYRQTLGQGPEFLTYFQNEAQLEKSRLLSDRFSAERPKGSFSTLEIQRTEQGDSAMYLCASSSDLYEQYFGPGTRLTVT.

The V and J genes are TRBV14 and TRBJ2-7, with 7 nucleotides matching TRBD1. With V trimmed by 3 bases and J by 2 bases, 10 bases remained unmatched. CDR1 and CDR2 (germline): SGHDN, FVKESK. The CDR3 consists of 16 residues. The CDR3 bases are TGTGCCAGCAGCCACCCTCCCCCAGGGGGTCCCTACGAGCAGTACTTC. Encoded protein: CASSHPPPGGPYEQYF.

About this clonotype itself: This could be a read error, since a much larger clone is one nucleotide away. This chain joins TRBV7-2 and TRBJ1-1, with 7 positions matching TRBD1. The CDR3 extends over 12 amino acids. Germline values: CDR1 SGHTA, CDR2 FQGNSA. As DNA, the CDR3 is TGTGCCAGCACCAGGGGGTACACTGAAACTTTCTTT. This gives the protein CASTRGYTETFF.

This clonotype was observed a handful of times. The chain links TRBV11-2 to TRBJ2-1; 12 bases align to TRBD2. Germline V gives CDR1 SGHAT, CDR2 FQNNGV. J was trimmed by 3 bases and V by 5 bases; bases with no gene match: 11. This CDR3 has 18 residues. The CDR3 DNA is TGTGCCAGCAGCCCAGGGGCTAGCGGGGGGGCGCTCTACAATGAGCAGTTCTTC. It codes for CASSPGASGGALYNEQFF.

This clonotype turned up a few times. The V gene is TRBV20-1, the J gene TRBJ1-6; D is ambiguous. Germline CDR1 and CDR2: DFQATT and SNEGSKA (reference sequence). The CDR3 has 12 residues. CDR3 sequence: CTAGSFNSPLHF. Here the CDR3 DNA reads TGCACCGCGGGGAGCTTTAATTCACCCCTCCACTTT.

The chain combines TRBV11-2 with TRBJ2-3; 12 nucleotides line up with TRBD1. CDR1 and CDR2 (germline): SGHAT, FQNNGV. V lost 4 bases, J lost 5 bases, and 13 bases stayed unmatched. CDR3 length equals 18 residues. For the CDR3, the DNA is TGTGCCAGCAGCTCCCCCCCGGGGACAGGGGGCCCCTTAGATACGCAGTATTTT. Translating it yields CASSSPPGTGGPLDTQYF.

V and J are TRBV25-1 and TRBJ2-5; weak D call: TRBD1 (5 bases). The length of the CDR3 is 16 residues. The V end lost 5 bases, the J end lost 1 base, and 17 bases lay between the germline ends. CDR1 and CDR2 from the germline V gene are MGHDK and SYGVNS. The CDR3 reads CASSPQTDRAQETQYF. CDR3 sequence (DNA): TGTGCCAGCAGTCCCCAGACCGACAGAGCCCAAGAGACCCAGTACTTC. Combining the CDR3 with reference TRBV25-1 and TRBJ2-5 gives the whole variable domain EADIYQTPRYLVIGTGKKITLECSQTMGHDKMYWYQQDPGMELHLIHYSYGVNSTEKGDLSSESTVSRIRTEHFPLTLESARPSHTSQYLCASSPQTDRAQETQYFGPGTRLLVL.

Comments on this clonotype: This clone may be a read error of a much larger clone one base away. The gene calls are TRBV7-6 and TRBJ2-1; D remains unclear. The V gene's germline CDR1 is SGHVS and CDR2 FNYEAQ. This CDR3 comprises 15 residues. Written as DNA, the CDR3 is TGTGCCAACAGCTTAGGTGGCAGACCTTACAATGAGCAGTTCTTC. This encodes CANSLGGRPYNEQFF.

The rearrangement joins TRBV6-5 to TRBJ2-6, with no clear D. This CDR3 region has 15 residues. V was pared by 2 bases and J by 0 bases, with 5 bases between. CDR1 MNHEY and CDR2 SVGAGI come from the germline V gene. The CDR3 nucleotides are TGTGCCAGCAGTTACAGTAACTCTGGGGCCAACGTCCTGACTTTC. This sequence encodes CASSYSNSGANVLTF.

The chain has TRBV10-3 and TRBJ1-2; 9 bases match TRBD1. V shed 2 bases, J shed 8 bases, and the junction held 18 bases outside the gene matches. The CDR3 is 18 amino acids. The V gene's germline CDR1 is ENHRY and CDR2 SYGVKD. This CDR3 reads CAISEPEASGQGRGGYTF. The CDR3 DNA reads TGTGCCATCAGTGAGCCGGAGGCTTCAGGACAGGGGCGTGGCGGCTACACCTTC.

V gene TRBV28 combines with J gene TRBJ2-1; D is perhaps TRBD1 (6 bases). The V and J ends lost 4 bases and 0 bases respectively, with 13 bases between them. The V gene's germline CDR1 is MDHEN and CDR2 SYDVKM. The CDR3 totals 16 residues. The CDR3 loop reads CASSSYRVYSYNEQFF. The CDR3 DNA follows: TGTGCCAGCAGTTCTTACAGGGTTTACTCCTACAATGAGCAGTTCTTC.